Sequencing of this T cell receptor (beta chain) was carried out in a study of cytomegalovirus exposure and HLA in healthy donors. General observations from the study: Across donors, presence/absence analyses took sequencing depth to be roughly uniform. In a later analysis, several top co-occurrence clusters appeared linked to parvovirus B19, influenza, CMV and Epstein-Barr virus. For TCR beta chains, V- and J-gene trimming was later linked to a missense DCLRE1C variant.

The germline V gene has CDR1 DFQATT and CDR2 SNEGSKA (reference sequence). V lost 5 bases and J 11 bases, leaving 15 bases between the germline ends. The CDR3 length is 11 residues. This clone occurred once. The antigen is not known. The primer mix had 60 Vbeta and 13 Jbeta primers. Only in-frame clones appear in the TCRdb table, and some are missing; sequencing was by immunoSEQ multiplex PCR. This table holds 150,000 to 200,000 clones, nearly 80% found once. Samples came from healthy bone marrow donors. The sequence was obtained from a woman in her 30s in good health and CMV-seropositive. Sample: PBMCs. V gene TRBV20-1 combines with J gene TRBJ1-1; D is perhaps TRBD1 (5 bases). The CDR3 nucleotides read TGCAGTGCTTCGGGGGAGGGTTGGGCTTTCTTT. Its protein product is CSASGEGWAFF.